This paragraph covers one T cell receptor beta chain sequence. What it binds is not known. The sample originates from a study of cytomegalovirus exposure and HLA in healthy donors. Whole-study results and caveats: The study had only CMV serostatus as immune exposure information. It has been reported that TCR beta sequences accurately predicted the HLA-A and HLA-B alleles of most subjects. In vitro work confirmed that a few CMV-associated chains recognize CMV antigens.

PCR used 60 Vbeta primers and 13 Jbeta primers. Clones were read by immunoSEQ multiplex PCR, and TCRdb kept only the in-frame ones, dropping some. The sample carries over 120,000 clones, around 80% recorded once. The receptor was isolated from a woman in her 30s in good health and CMV-seronegative. Sample: PBMCs.

CDR3 in amino acids: CASSYLLRMNTEAFF. The CDR3 region has the DNA TGTGCCAGCAGTTACCTCCTGCGTATGAACACTGAAGCTTTCTTT. This rearrangement joins TRBV6-5 to TRBJ1-1, with D unresolved. Trimming shortened V by 2 bases and J by 0 bases, and 10 bases separated the two germline ends. The CDR3 has 15 residues. Germline CDR1 is MNHEY and CDR2 is SVGAGI.